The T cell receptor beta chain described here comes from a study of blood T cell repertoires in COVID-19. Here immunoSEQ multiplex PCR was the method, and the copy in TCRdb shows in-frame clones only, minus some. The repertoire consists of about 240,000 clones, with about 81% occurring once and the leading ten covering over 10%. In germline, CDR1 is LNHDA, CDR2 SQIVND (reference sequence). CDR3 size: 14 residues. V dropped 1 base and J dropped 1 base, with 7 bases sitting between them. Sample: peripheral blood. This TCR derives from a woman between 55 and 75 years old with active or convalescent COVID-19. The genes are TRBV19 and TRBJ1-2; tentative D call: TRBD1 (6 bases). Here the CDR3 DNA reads TGTGCCAGTAGTATAGGGGGGCATAACTATGGCTACACCTTC. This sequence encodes CASSIGGHNYGYTF.